The 10 T cell receptor beta chains in this list originate from one sample, sequenced in a study of blood T cell repertoires in COVID-19. Measured with immunoSEQ multiplex PCR; TCRdb has only the in-frame clones, and not every one. The repertoire holds about 300,000 clones, with around 89% as singletons. Sequenced input: peripheral blood. Source of these receptors: a woman in her 30s with COVID-19, enrolled during active disease.

The chain recombines TRBV11-2 with TRBJ1-1; D uncertain. Germline values: CDR1 SGHAT, CDR2 FQNNGV. V was trimmed by 1 base and J by 2 bases, leaving 17 bases between them. The CDR3 totals 17 residues. CDR3 in amino acids: CASSLGSAVRVNTEAFF. The CDR3 nucleotides are TGTGCCAGCAGCTTAGGTTCGGCAGTCCGGGTTAACACTGAAGCTTTCTTT.

The chain has TRBV30 and TRBJ1-6, with 7 bases lining up with TRBD1. Germline V gives CDR1 GTSNPN, CDR2 SVGIG (reference sequence). The CDR3 is 14 amino acids. J was trimmed by 8 bases and V by 0 bases; bases with no gene match: 4. The CDR3 region has the DNA TGTGCCTGGAGTGTAGGGCAGGGGGATTCACCCCTCCACTTT. Translation gives CAWSVGQGDSPLHF.

This sequence joins TRBV4-3 and TRBJ1-6; D is undetermined. Germline V gene data show CDR1 as LGHNA and CDR2 as YSLEER. V lost 0 bases, J lost 10 bases, and 10 bases lay in between. The CDR3 spans 14 residues. The CDR3 region is CASSQDQEKSPLHF. CDR3 DNA: TGCGCCAGCAGCCAAGATCAAGAGAAATCACCCCTCCACTTT.

V and J are TRBV6-5 and TRBJ1-2; TRBD1 is a possible D gene (5 bases). The CDR3 length is 14 residues. Between the trimmed V and J ends, which lost 8 bases and 4 bases, there was a span of 17 bases. Germline CDR1 and CDR2: MNHEY and SVGAGI. Here the CDR3 reads CASLAGEEGYGYTF. Written as DNA, the CDR3 is TGTGCCAGCTTGGCGGGGGAGGAGGGCTATGGCTACACCTTC.

The rearrangement joins TRBV24-1 to TRBJ2-3; D is unclear. CDR3 length equals 13 residues. Between the trimmed V and J ends, which lost 6 bases and 0 bases, there was a span of 6 bases. Germline lookup yields CDR1 KGHDR and CDR2 SFDVKD. In nucleotides, the CDR3 is TGTGCCACCAGTTTTAGTAGCACAGATACGCAGTATTTT. As protein: CATSFSSTDTQYF.

CDR3 loop: CASSTSREDTDTQYF. The DNA of the CDR3 is TGCGCCAGCAGCACATCCCGCGAGGACACAGATACGCAGTATTTT. V gene TRBV5-1 combines with J gene TRBJ2-3, with D unresolved. The CDR3 loop spans 15 amino acids. The germline CDR1 and CDR2 sequences are SGHRS and YFSETQ. Trimming cost V 4 bases and J 2 bases, with 14 bases left between them.

This clone was counted only a few times. This chain's CDR3 is CASSLVASTNEKLFF. In DNA, the CDR3 is TGTGCCAGCAGCTTAGTGGCTTCAACTAATGAAAAACTGTTTTTT. This chain links TRBV7-2 with TRBJ1-4; D uncertain. The CDR3 runs 15 residues. The V and J ends lost 1 base and 0 bases respectively, with 6 bases between them. CDR1 is SGHTA and CDR2 is FQGNSA in the germline V gene.

This chain's CDR3 is CSPKGLGGKVNYGYTF. In DNA form, the CDR3 reads TGCAGCCCCAAAGGTCTAGGGGGCAAGGTTAACTATGGCTACACCTTC. The chain has TRBV23-1 and TRBJ1-2, with TRBD1 matching over 7 bases. TRBV23-1 is known as an ORF, though its function is uncertain. The CDR3 has 16 amino acids.

The chain carries TRBV7-9 and TRBJ1-1; unclear D gene. The V and J ends lost 1 base and 7 bases respectively, with 10 bases between them. The CDR3 is 13 amino acids. Germline CDR1 is SEHNR and CDR2 is FQNEAQ (reference sequence). The CDR3 nucleotides are TGTGCCAGCAGCTTAGTAAGCGGGGTTGAAGCTTTCTTT. Amino acid sequence: CASSLVSGVEAFF.

This chain joins TRBV6-5 and TRBJ1-2, with no clear D. CDR1 MNHEY and CDR2 SVGAGI come from the germline V gene. This CDR3 comprises 10 residues. V gave up 6 bases and J gave up 4 bases, with 3 bases separating them. The CDR3 DNA reads TGTGCCAGCAGAGCCTATGGCTACACCTTC. Its translation: CASRAYGYTF.